A selection of T cell receptor beta chains follows, all from one sample in a study of T cells in Graves' hyperthyroidism and ophthalmopathy. MiXCR, applied by TCRdb to the multiplex PCR reads, yields one record per CDR3 protein. This table holds a few hundred thousand distinct CDR3 sequences, 15% to 18% found once. Sequencing input: blood. Source of these receptors: a woman in her 30s with Graves' hyperthyroidism. The conserved cysteine and the conserved F or W are not part of the CDR3 here. The listing skips clone size in some rows; elsewhere it reads once, few, many or a size class.

CDR3 protein: ASSLSGNSIGYNEQF
CDR3 length: 15
V gene: TRBV27
clone size: many

CDR3 protein: SAPRNYEQY
CDR3 length: 9
V gene: TRBV20-1
clone size: many

CDR3 protein: ASSQVEWSSTAAKNIQY
CDR3 length: 17
V gene: TRBV4-1
clone size: -

CDR3 protein: ASIGQPYGYT
CDR3 length: 10
V gene: TRBV6-1
clone size: -

CDR3 protein: ASSQEESYRVYEQY
CDR3 length: 14
V gene: TRBV3-1
clone size: many

CDR3 protein: ASSFSRGGYGYT
CDR3 length: 12
V gene: TRBV7-2
clone size: few

CDR3 protein: ASNPAGSTDTQY
CDR3 length: 12
V gene: TRBV27
clone size: many

CDR3 protein: ASSLFGGSYEQY
CDR3 length: 12
V gene: TRBV28
clone size: many

CDR3 protein: SMGQGRQETQY
CDR3 length: 11
V gene: TRBV29-1
clone size: many

CDR3 protein: ASSLGESLATEAF
CDR3 length: 13
V gene: TRBV5-5
clone size: -

CDR3 protein: ASSLVAVDTEAF
CDR3 length: 12
V gene: TRBV5-1
clone size: -

CDR3 protein: ASSQQQGFTEAF
CDR3 length: 12
V gene: TRBV14
clone size: few

CDR3 protein: ASSPQGVKLYNEQF
CDR3 length: 14
V gene: TRBV19
clone size: -

CDR3 protein: ASSQLNSHTQY
CDR3 length: 11
V gene: TRBV3-1
clone size: many

CDR3 protein: ASSSPVADEGNTEAF
CDR3 length: 15
V gene: TRBV27
clone size: many

CDR3 protein: ASSGGSSWQF
CDR3 length: 10
V gene: TRBV7-2
clone size: many

CDR3 protein: ASSQDPDTDTQY
CDR3 length: 12
V gene: TRBV3-1
clone size: -

CDR3 protein: SASWGQTYEQY
CDR3 length: 11
V gene: TRBV20-1
clone size: many

CDR3 protein: ASSPQEGSLSYEQY
CDR3 length: 14
V gene: TRBV7-8
clone size: many

CDR3 protein: ASSFDRAAMSEQF
CDR3 length: 13
V gene: TRBV7-9
clone size: many

CDR3 protein: SVEEGLAGGQSKETQY
CDR3 length: 16
V gene: TRBV29-1
clone size: few

CDR3 protein: ASSYGLAGGPADTQY
CDR3 length: 15
V gene: TRBV6-1
clone size: -

CDR3 protein: ASSLTGGGFSGANVLT
CDR3 length: 16
V gene: TRBV7-3
clone size: many

CDR3 protein: ASSLSGTVYNEQY
CDR3 length: 13
V gene: TRBV27
clone size: -

CDR3 protein: AIKDPSTDTQY
CDR3 length: 11
V gene: TRBV10-3
clone size: few

CDR3 protein: ASGGPDRQPPYEQY
CDR3 length: 14
V gene: TRBV10-2
clone size: -

CDR3 protein: ASNGTSQGAKNIQY
CDR3 length: 14
V gene: TRBV10-1
clone size: -

CDR3 protein: ASSEVRREVYNEQF
CDR3 length: 14
V gene: TRBV2
clone size: many

CDR3 protein: ASGAGGPSEQF
CDR3 length: 11
V gene: TRBV7-3
clone size: few

CDR3 protein: ASSGDRVQGSTQY
CDR3 length: 13
V gene: TRBV4-2
clone size: -

CDR3 protein: ASSLKAPTNEKLF
CDR3 length: 13
V gene: TRBV5-5
clone size: many

CDR3 protein: SAPTGEYGYT
CDR3 length: 10
V gene: TRBV29-1
clone size: -

CDR3 protein: ASSSIGYEQY
CDR3 length: 10
V gene: TRBV7-2
clone size: many

CDR3 protein: ASGQGPGTQY
CDR3 length: 10
V gene: TRBV30
clone size: few

CDR3 protein: ASSLMASGHRTPYNEQF
CDR3 length: 17
V gene: TRBV5-1
clone size: few

CDR3 protein: ASSLYRGGNTEAF
CDR3 length: 13
V gene: TRBV5-1
clone size: many

CDR3 protein: ASSYIGGPGELF
CDR3 length: 12
V gene: TRBV6-1
clone size: few

CDR3 protein: ASSFRGLSYEQY
CDR3 length: 12
V gene: TRBV5-6
clone size: few

CDR3 protein: SATVGQGNYGYT
CDR3 length: 12
V gene: TRBV20-1
clone size: many

CDR3 protein: ASSSVGGRFGGELF
CDR3 length: 14
V gene: TRBV7-9
clone size: -